This T cell receptor beta chain was identified during a study of blood T cell repertoires in COVID-19. The wider study: Collection of acute and convalescent COVID-19 samples took place in the United States, Italy and Spain.

CDR3 length: 16 amino acids. The ends lost 7 bases at V and 4 bases at J; junction bases unmatched: 10. Germline CDR1 reads ENHRY; CDR2 reads SYGVKD. Using immunoSEQ multiplex PCR, the repertoire was profiled, and TCRdb retains in-frame clones only, with some absent. This sample has fewer than 200,000 clones, with roughly 86% found just once. This sequence originates from a man aged 40-50 years who had recovered from COVID-19. Specimen: peripheral blood. The chain uses TRBV10-3 and TRBJ2-3; TRBD2 matches 11 bases. DNA for the CDR3: TGTGCCATCAAACAAACCGGGACTAGCGGCCCAGATACGCAGTATTTT. It encodes CAIKQTGTSGPDTQYF.